This T cell receptor beta chain was sequenced for a study of cytomegalovirus exposure and HLA in healthy donors. Only in-frame clones appear in the TCRdb table, and some are missing; sequencing was by immunoSEQ multiplex PCR. This sample has fewer than 100,000 clones; about nine tenths occur once, and the top ten carry around 2.1%. Germline V gene sequence: CDR1 SGHRS, CDR2 YFSETQ. With V trimmed by 0 bases and J by 3 bases, 2 bases remained unmatched. The CDR3 covers 15 residues. Points on this clone: What it recognizes is unknown.

Overall study findings and caveats: The tendency of first-cohort TCR clusters to co-occur in the 120 validation repertoires was identified by a subsequent analysis. As confirmed in vitro, three CMV-associated chains were specific for CMV antigens. The classifier reportedly diagnosed cytomegalovirus status with high specificity and sensitivity. A list of approximately 150 TCR beta chains associated with cytomegalovirus was given.

The sequence came from a man aged 30-40 years in good health and CMV-seronegative. Sequencing was done on a sample of PBMCs. The chain is built from TRBV5-1 and TRBJ1-3, with 8 bases aligning to TRBD1. DNA for the CDR3: TGCGCCAGCAGCTTGGATGGGACAGGTGGAAACACCATATATTTT. Amino acid sequence: CASSLDGTGGNTIYF.